One sample yielded the 7 T cell receptor beta chains listed below, sequenced in a study of blood T cell repertoires in COVID-19. Produced via immunoSEQ multiplex PCR; TCRdb's table is partial and in-frame only. The sample has 18,000 or so clones; roughly 84% are singletons. The specimen sequenced was peripheral blood. Receptors were obtained from a man aged 40-50 years with active COVID-19.

The V and J genes are TRBV19 and TRBJ1-1; D unresolved. CDR1 is LNHDA, CDR2 SQIVND, per germline (reference sequence). The V end was cut by 6 bases, the J end by 5 bases, with 25 bases between. The CDR3 runs to 17 residues. Here the CDR3 DNA reads TGTGCCAGTAGCCGGCCGCCAGGACTTACGAGGAGGACTGAAGCTTTCTTT. Translation: CASSRPPGLTRRTEAFF. The variable domain in full, completed from reference TRBV19 and TRBJ1-1, reads DGGITQSPKYLFRKEGQNVTLSCEQNLNHDAMYWYRQDPGQGLRLIYYSQIVNDFQKGDIAEGYSVSREKKESFPLTVTSAQKNPTAFYLCASSRPPGLTRRTEAFFGQGTRLTVV.

The chain employs TRBV12-3 or TRBV12-4 and TRBJ2-7, with 7 bases identical to TRBD2. CDR3 length: 13 residues. V was pared by 8 bases and J by 0 bases, with 4 bases of the junction left unmatched. The CDR3 spells CASRGGSSYEQYF. CDR3 coding DNA: TGTGCCAGCCGGGGAGGGAGCTCCTACGAGCAGTACTTC.

The rearrangement joins TRBV5-8 to TRBJ1-2, with TRBD1 matching 8 bases. This CDR3 is built from 15 residues. The germline V gene encodes CDR1 SGHTS and CDR2 YDEGEE. The ends lost 4 bases at V and 0 bases at J; junction bases unmatched: 5. CDR3 DNA: TGTGCCAGCAGCGAATGGGACAGGACTAACTATGGCTACACCTTC. Translation gives CASSEWDRTNYGYTF.

V and J are TRBV6-5 and TRBJ1-1; possibly TRBD1 for D (5 bases). The CDR3 consists of 15 residues. The V and J ends lost 10 bases and 0 bases respectively, with 18 bases between them. Germline CDR1 reads MNHEY; CDR2 reads SVGAGI. The CDR3 loop is CATKETGSLNTEAFF. The DNA of the CDR3 is TGTGCCACCAAAGAAACAGGAAGCTTGAACACTGAAGCTTTCTTT.

The chain recombines TRBV7-2 with TRBJ1-1; 10 bases agree with TRBD1. Germline CDR1 is SGHTA and CDR2 is FQGNSA. The CDR3 is 15 amino acids. Trimming at V came to 1 base and at J to 8 bases, leaving 7 bases not matched to a gene. The CDR3 nucleotides are TGTGCCAGCAGCTTAGGGGGACAGGGGAGGCAAGAAGCTTTCTTT. Protein product: CASSLGGQGRQEAFF.

The chain carries TRBV9 and TRBJ1-4; possible D gene TRBD1, 6 bases. V was clipped by 3 bases and J by 7 bases, with 13 bases between them. The CDR3 length is 14 residues. Germline CDR1 SGDLS, CDR2 YYNGEE. CDR3 in DNA: TGTGCCAGCAGCGCACAGGGTGAGGGTGAAAAACTGTTTTTT. Translated, it gives CASSAQGEGEKLFF.

The chain joins TRBV9 to TRBJ1-2; D uncertain. Trimming removed 3 bases from V and 3 bases from J, with 9 bases in between. The germline CDR1 and CDR2 sequences are SGDLS and YYNGEE. This CDR3 is 13 amino acids long. The CDR3 reads CASSASVDYGYTF. CDR3 in DNA: TGTGCCAGCAGCGCATCTGTAGACTATGGCTACACCTTC.